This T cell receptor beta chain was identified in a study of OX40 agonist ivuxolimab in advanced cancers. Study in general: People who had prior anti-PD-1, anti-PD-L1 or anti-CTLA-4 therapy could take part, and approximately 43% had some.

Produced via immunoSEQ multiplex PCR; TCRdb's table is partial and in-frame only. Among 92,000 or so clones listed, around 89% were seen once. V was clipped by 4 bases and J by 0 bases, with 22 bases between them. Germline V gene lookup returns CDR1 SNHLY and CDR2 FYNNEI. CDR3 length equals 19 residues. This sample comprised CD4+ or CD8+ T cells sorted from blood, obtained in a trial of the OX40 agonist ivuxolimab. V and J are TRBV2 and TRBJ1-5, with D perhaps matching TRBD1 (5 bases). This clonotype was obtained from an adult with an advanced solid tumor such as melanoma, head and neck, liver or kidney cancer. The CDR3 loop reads CASSVRGAWTPGSNQPQHF. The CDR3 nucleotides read TGTGCCAGCAGTGTCAGAGGGGCATGGACTCCCGGTAGCAATCAGCCCCAGCATTTT.